This T cell receptor (beta chain) was recovered during a study of OX40 agonist ivuxolimab in advanced cancers. The study, taken as a whole, reports: Clonal expansion was seen in CD4+ and CD8+ blood T cells by week 6 at 0.1 to 3.0 mg/kg. Some patients without response likewise showed low normalized clonal expansion.

Germline V lookup: CDR1 MNHEY, CDR2 SVGAGI. The CDR3 length is 14 residues. Trimming cost V 9 bases and J 3 bases, with 14 bases left between them. Using immunoSEQ multiplex PCR, the repertoire was profiled, and TCRdb retains in-frame clones only, with some absent. The top ten hold over 12% of the sample, which has under 20,000 clones, 75% to 80% seen once. Autoimmune disease history or systemic immunosuppression disqualified patients. Blood got drawn at baseline, again on cycle 4 day 1, and then on cycle 7 day 1. As concerns this clone: Antigen unknown.

This chain connects TRBV6-5 to TRBJ2-2; tentative D call: TRBD2 (6 bases). The receptor comes from an adult with an advanced solid tumor such as melanoma, head and neck, liver or kidney cancer. The sample consisted of CD4+ or CD8+ T cells sorted from blood, taken in a trial of the OX40 agonist ivuxolimab. CDR3 residues: CASMRLGDTGELFF. CDR3 coding DNA: TGTGCCAGTATGAGACTAGGGGACACCGGGGAGCTGTTTTTT.